This T cell receptor beta chain originates from a study of T cell responses to AZD1222 COVID-19 vaccine. The wider study: Second-dose timings of about 4 or about 12 weeks were pooled. Broader study findings: After the peak T cell response, and only then, were repertoires sampled. Clonal diversity may have been underestimated in mostly white British donors.

TCRdb's copy holds only in-frame clones and misses some; the assay was immunoSEQ multiplex PCR. The sample consists of about 94,000 clones, over 75% of them appearing once. This clone was counted a single time. Antigen specificity is unknown. Germline CDR1 is LNHDA and CDR2 is SQIVND (reference sequence). V shed 7 bases and J shed 0 bases, with 12 bases lying between them. There are 14 residues in the CDR3. The source is an adult in good health. The specimen comprised peripheral blood, sampled on day 0 of AZD1222 vaccination. The rearrangement uses TRBV19 and TRBJ1-1; D is unresolved. For the CDR3, the DNA is TGTGCCAGTACCATGGGAGCGGTGAACACTGAAGCTTTCTTT. Its translation: CASTMGAVNTEAFF.